A single sample gave rise to the 26 T cell receptor beta chains below, sequenced in a study of T-cell reconstitution after alpha-beta-depleted transplantation in children. Unique molecular identifiers were used in preparing the TCRbeta library. A single record per CDR3 protein comes from TCRdb applying MiXCR to the PCR reads. Counted here are some 500,000 distinct CDR3 sequences, around 17% occurring once; the ten biggest clones make up 2.5% to 3.5%. The sample in question was PBMCs from the stem cell graft donor, obtained from the stem cell graft. The receptor set was obtained from a human donor who donated a stem cell graft to a child with acute lymphoblastic leukemia.

The chain employs TRBV20-1 and TRBJ2-3; 10 nucleotides agree with TRBD2. The V gene's germline CDR1 is DFQATT and CDR2 SNEGSKA (reference sequence). V dropped 6 bases and J dropped 4; count of bases not matched to a gene: 13. There are 16 residues in the CDR3. In DNA form, the CDR3 reads TGCAGTGCACAGGGCGCTCCTAGCGGGAGAGCAGATACGCAGTATTTT. Protein: CSAQGAPSGRADTQYF.

The chain links TRBV30 to TRBJ2-5; perhaps TRBD2 as D (7 bases). Germline values: CDR1 GTSNPN, CDR2 SVGIG (reference sequence). V was pared by 5 bases and J by 1 base, with 17 bases between. This CDR3 has 15 residues. CDR3 region: CAWGGGERGQETQYF. As DNA, the CDR3 is TGTGCCTGGGGGGGCGGGGAGCGGGGCCAAGAGACCCAGTACTTC.

A few counts support this clonotype. The V gene is TRBV20-1, the J gene TRBJ2-7; unclear D gene. Trimming left V 0 bases short and J 3 bases short, with 18 bases between. Germline V gene data show CDR1 as DFQATT and CDR2 as SNEGSKA (reference sequence). This CDR3 region has 16 residues. The CDR3 reads CSARDLTSEFFYEQYF. CDR3 DNA sequence: TGCAGTGCTAGAGACCTTACTTCGGAGTTTTTCTACGAGCAGTACTTC.

The chain links TRBV6-1 to TRBJ2-7, with TRBD1 matching 11 bases. Germline values: CDR1 MNHNS, CDR2 SASEGT. After removal of 6 bases from V and 4 bases from J, the junction contained 2 bases not matched to a gene. This CDR3 spans 13 amino acids. The CDR3 region is CASRGQGAYEQYF. CDR3 DNA: TGTGCCAGCAGAGGACAGGGGGCTTACGAGCAGTACTTC.

This chain uses TRBV18 with TRBJ2-7; D is uncertain. CDR3 length: 13 amino acids. The germline CDR1 and CDR2 sequences are KGHSH and LQKENI. V dropped 0 bases and J dropped 2 bases, with 5 bases sitting between them. This CDR3 is CASSPPQTYEQYF. The CDR3 region has the DNA TGTGCCAGCTCACCACCCCAGACCTACGAGCAGTACTTC.

The rearrangement uses TRBV7-9 and TRBJ1-4, with D perhaps TRBD1 (6 bases). V was trimmed by 5 bases and J by 3 bases, leaving 19 bases between them. Germline V gene lookup returns CDR1 SEHNR and CDR2 FQNEAQ (reference sequence). This CDR3 comprises 17 residues. In DNA, the CDR3 is TGTGCCAGCAGCGAAGAACTGGACGGGACACCTAATGAAAAACTGTTTTTT. This translates into CASSEELDGTPNEKLFF.

The gene calls are TRBV7-9 and TRBJ2-2, with 10 bases identical to TRBD2. Germline V lookup: CDR1 SEHNR, CDR2 FQNEAQ (reference sequence). Trimming cost V 4 bases and J 5 bases; bases outside gene matches: 10. CDR3 length: 17 amino acids. The CDR3 DNA is TGTGCCAGCAGCTCTCGGACTAGCGGCCGGGGAACCGGGGAGCTGTTTTTT. As protein: CASSSRTSGRGTGELFF.

This clonotype appeared a few times. The gene calls are TRBV10-2 and TRBJ2-7, with 7 bases fitting TRBD1. The V gene's germline CDR1 is WSHSY and CDR2 SAAADI. Trimming at V came to 7 bases and at J to 5 bases, leaving 8 bases not matched to a gene. The CDR3 has 13 residues. CDR3 DNA sequence: TGCGCCAGCATCGCGGACAGGTTGGACGAGCAGTACTTC. It is translated as CASIADRLDEQYF.

The rearrangement links TRBV18 to TRBJ2-5; unclear D gene. The V end was cut by 1 base, the J end by 1 base, with 7 bases between. This CDR3 comprises 14 residues. Germline values: CDR1 KGHSH, CDR2 LQKENI. CDR3 residues: CASSPRSGQETQYF. DNA of the CDR3: TGTGCCAGCTCACCACGTTCAGGCCAAGAGACCCAGTACTTC.

This clonotype was counted between two and nine times. The chain employs TRBV28 and TRBJ1-5; 7 bases map to TRBD1. Looked up from germline, CDR1 is MDHEN and CDR2 is SYDVKM. V trimming: 5 bases; J trimming: 4 bases; junction bases outside the gene matches: 8. The CDR3 is 15 amino acids. The CDR3 sequence is CASSHPTGSNQPQHF. CDR3 in DNA: TGTGCCAGCAGTCACCCGACAGGGTCAAATCAGCCCCAGCATTTT.

This clonotype was seen a handful of times. V and J are TRBV6-1 and TRBJ2-3; 15 bases map to TRBD2. J lost 6 bases, V lost 6 bases, and 7 bases had no gene match. CDR1 is MNHNS, CDR2 SASEGT, per germline. This CDR3 has 16 residues. The CDR3 bases are TGTGCCAGCAGCGGACTAGCGGGAGGGTCCAAGGATACGCAGTATTTT. Its translation: CASSGLAGGSKDTQYF.

This clonotype came up a few times. The chain carries TRBV6-5 and TRBJ2-7, with TRBD1 as a possible D gene (5 bases). Per the germline V gene, CDR1 is MNHEY and CDR2 is SVGAGI. V lost 4 bases and J lost 2, with 12 bases in between. The CDR3 consists of 14 residues. In nucleotides, the CDR3 is TGTGCCAGCAGTTCTTTGACAGTACCCTACGAGCAGTACTTC. It translates to CASSSLTVPYEQYF.

V gene TRBV6-1 combines with J gene TRBJ2-3, with 12 positions matching TRBD2. The CDR3 totals 17 residues. Looked up from germline, CDR1 is MNHNS and CDR2 is SASEGT. V trimming: 1 base; J trimming: 0 bases; junction bases outside the gene matches: 2. This chain's CDR3 is CASSEGLAGGSTDTQYF. CDR3 bases: TGTGCCAGCAGTGAAGGGCTAGCGGGAGGGAGCACAGATACGCAGTATTTT.

The J gene is TRBJ1-5, the V gene TRBV6-5, with TRBD1 matching over 10 bases. CDR3 size: 18 residues. The germline gives CDR1 MNHEY, CDR2 SVGAGI. The V segment lost 0 bases and the J segment 2 bases; nucleotides outside the gene matches: 7. This chain's CDR3 is CASSYSRPGTGGNQPQHF. As DNA, the CDR3 is TGTGCCAGCAGTTACTCCCGGCCCGGGACAGGGGGCAATCAGCCCCAGCATTTT.

This clonotype was found a few times. This chain joins TRBV20-1 and TRBJ2-5, with D tentatively TRBD2 (5 bases). The CDR3 spans 15 residues. Germline V gene data show CDR1 as DFQATT and CDR2 as SNEGSKA (reference sequence). The V gene lost 5 bases and the J gene lost 5 bases, with 21 bases spanning the gap. The DNA of the CDR3 is TGCAGTGCTTACAACGGGCGGGCCCAGAGCGAGACCCAGTACTTC. Its protein is CSAYNGRAQSETQYF.

In this sample, this clonotype turned up a few times. The chain uses TRBV20-1 and TRBJ2-1, with 8 bases matching TRBD2. The ends lost 3 bases at V and 3 bases at J; junction bases unmatched: 4. Germline V gives CDR1 DFQATT, CDR2 SNEGSKA (reference sequence). The CDR3 consists of 14 residues. CDR3 region: CSASGRAFYNEQFF. The CDR3 bases are TGCAGTGCTAGCGGGAGGGCCTTCTACAATGAGCAGTTCTTC.

The CDR3 DNA reads TGTGCCAGCAGCTTCGAGATAGAACTAGCGACCACCGGGGAGCTGTTTTTT. As protein: CASSFEIELATTGELFF. V is TRBV11-2 and J is TRBJ2-2; 7 positions agree with TRBD2. The CDR3 spans 17 residues. The V gene's germline CDR1 is SGHAT and CDR2 FQNNGV. The trim removed 3 bases at V and 4 bases at J, leaving 11 bases unmatched.

This clonotype was counted only a few times. The CDR3 DNA follows: TGTGCCAGCAGCCCCCGAGGAGGCAGTCATACGGAGCAGTACTTC. This translates into CASSPRGGSHTEQYF. The chain links TRBV7-9 to TRBJ2-7, with D possibly being TRBD2 (5 bases). This CDR3 contains 15 residues. V shed 5 bases and J shed 7 bases, with 21 bases lying between them. Germline loops: CDR1 SEHNR, CDR2 FQNEAQ (reference sequence).

The V call is TRBV6-2 or TRBV6-3, the J call TRBJ2-7, with D perhaps matching TRBD1 (6 bases). The CDR3 loop spans 14 amino acids. Germline V gene lookup returns CDR1 MNHEY and CDR2 SVGEGT. The ends were cut back, 8 bases at V and 7 bases at J, with 21 bases in the middle. In nucleotides, the CDR3 is TGTGCCAGCTTCGGTCGCAGGGGAGAGCGGGAGCAGTACTTC. Amino acids: CASFGRRGEREQYF.

The chain combines TRBV20-1 with TRBJ1-4; no definite D call. V gave up 6 bases and J gave up 7 bases, with 9 bases separating them. The CDR3 is 11 amino acids. The germline gives CDR1 DFQATT, CDR2 SNEGSKA (reference sequence). The CDR3 protein is CSAPRLEKLFF. CDR3 nucleotide sequence: TGCAGTGCCCCGCGACTTGAAAAACTGTTTTTT.

The rearrangement joins TRBV9 to TRBJ2-5, with 9 bases that match TRBD2. J was trimmed by 9 bases and V by 3 bases; bases with no gene match: 9. The CDR3 covers 14 residues. Germline assignment: CDR1 SGDLS and CDR2 YYNGEE. The CDR3 nucleotides read TGTGCCAGCAGCGCAATGGCGGGAGGGCCTGCCCAGTACTTC. Translated: CASSAMAGGPAQYF.

This chain's CDR3 is CASSESGAHLYEQYF. For the CDR3, the DNA is TGCGCCAGCAGTGAGTCAGGGGCGCATCTTTACGAGCAGTACTTC. This rearrangement joins TRBV10-2 to TRBJ2-7, with D possibly being TRBD1 (5 bases). The CDR3 runs to 15 residues. The germline V gene has CDR1 WSHSY and CDR2 SAAADI. The ends were cut back, 0 bases at V and 4 bases at J, with 13 bases in the middle.

V and J are TRBV14 and TRBJ1-6; D is uncertain. The CDR3 totals 16 residues. Germline-derived CDR1 and CDR2 are SGHDN and FVKESK. The V and J ends lost 4 bases and 0 bases respectively, with 10 bases between them. The CDR3 nucleotides are TGTGCCAGCAGCCGCCTACAGAGCTCCTATAATTCACCCCTCCACTTT. Amino acids: CASSRLQSSYNSPLHF.

The sample holds a few counts of this clonotype. The rearrangement links TRBV6-4 to TRBJ2-6, with TRBD1 matching over 7 bases. J lost 0 bases, V lost 3 bases, and 2 bases had no gene match. Germline CDR1 MRHNA, CDR2 SNTAGT. This CDR3 is built from 16 residues. DNA of the CDR3: TGTGCCAGCAGTGAAACAGGGGTCTCTGGGGCCAACGTCCTGACTTTC. It yields the protein CASSETGVSGANVLTF.

This clonotype was seen a handful of times. This chain joins TRBV5-1 and TRBJ2-1, with TRBD2 matching over 8 bases. From germline, CDR1 is SGHRS and CDR2 YFSETQ. The CDR3 has 16 residues. V dropped 0 bases and J dropped 6; count of bases not matched to a gene: 8. The CDR3 spells CASSLVSAGGSNEQFF. In DNA form, the CDR3 reads TGCGCCAGCAGCTTGGTGTCGGCGGGGGGCTCCAATGAGCAGTTCTTC.

This sequence joins TRBV5-1 and TRBJ1-1; D remains unclear. There are 15 residues in the CDR3. The germline V gene encodes CDR1 SGHRS and CDR2 YFSETQ. The V gene lost 2 bases and the J gene lost 0 bases, with 11 bases spanning the gap. The CDR3 is CASSFGPAVNTEAFF. CDR3 DNA sequence: TGCGCCAGCAGCTTTGGCCCAGCAGTGAACACTGAAGCTTTCTTT.